This note documents a single TCR beta chain sequence. The antigen remains unidentified. This sample was taken from a study of neurological immune-mediated disorders. Study outcomes and limitations: The absence of shared CDR3 amino acid sequences among expanded clones across subjects suggests private repertoires in all groups. In HTLV-1-associated myelopathy, TCR clonal expansion was greatest, and in multiple sclerosis it was least, below healthy controls.

The CDR3 is made up of 14 amino acids. V lost 3 bases and J 9 bases, leaving 16 bases between the germline ends. Germline-derived CDR1 and CDR2 are KGHDR and SFDVKD. It was by 5'RACE with 10-nucleotide random UMIs that the cDNA was made. TCRdb reprocessed the 5' RACE reads via MiXCR and lists one record per CDR3 protein. The profile shows about 48,000 distinct CDR3 sequences, 20% to 30% of them singletons. The receptor comes from a woman in her seventies in good health. This chain links TRBV24-1 with TRBJ1-2, with D tentatively TRBD1 (6 bases). Material for sequencing was PBMCs. The CDR3 region has the DNA TGTGCCACCAGTGATCCCCACACAGGGTTGAGCTACACCTTC. Translated: CATSDPHTGLSYTF.